This passage covers 4 T cell receptor beta chains from one sample sequenced in a study of immune cell composition in non-small cell lung cancer. The normal lung sample lay at least 3 cm, and maximally far, from the tumour. The protocol was immunoSEQ multiplex PCR, while the TCRdb copy is restricted to in-frame clones and leaves out a portion. The sample yields some 7,000 clones, 84% seen once. Sequences were obtained from non-adjacent lung tissue. The receptors were gathered from a human donor with non-small cell lung cancer.

J is TRBJ2-7 and V is TRBV11-3; D gene unclear. V lost 2 bases and J lost 6, with 8 bases in between. CDR3 size: 12 residues. Germline V gene lookup returns CDR1 SGHNT and CDR2 YENEEA. CDR3 coding DNA: TGTGCCAGCAGCTTACGGCGATCCGAGCAGTACTTC. Protein: CASSLRRSEQYF.

The chain combines TRBV27 with TRBJ1-1; D not certain. V was cut by 4 bases and J by 4 bases, with 4 bases left in between. The germline CDR1 and CDR2 sequences are MNHEY and SMNVEV (reference sequence). The length of the CDR3 is 11 residues. The CDR3 region is CASSSLTEAFF. In DNA form, the CDR3 reads TGTGCCAGCAGTTCCCTCACTGAAGCTTTCTTT.

This clone was seen a single time. CDR3 sequence (DNA): TGCGCCAGCAGCTTGGACCCACAGGGGGAGCAGTACTTC. Encoded protein: CASSLDPQGEQYF. The chain has TRBV5-1 and TRBJ2-7; the match to TRBD1 covers 7 bases. Unmatched junction bases numbered 4, after V lost 0 bases and J lost 7 bases. The CDR3 consists of 13 residues. The V gene's germline CDR1 is SGHRS and CDR2 YFSETQ.

This clone was seen only a few times. At one end the junction does not follow the germline gene, possibly because of a read error. This rearrangement joins TRBV5-3 to TRBJ1-6, with TRBD1 matching 9 bases. TRBV5-3 is filed as an ORF, its function uncertain. This CDR3 has 15 amino acids. CDR3 sequence (DNA): TGTGCCAGCAGCTTGACAGGGGGGTATAATTCACCCCTCCACTTT. Its translation: CASSLTGGYNSPLHF.